Listed below are T cell receptor beta chains from one sample, sequenced in a study of T cell responses to AZD1222 COVID-19 vaccine. The method was immunoSEQ multiplex PCR; TCRdb's version includes in-frame clones alone and lacks a portion of them. The table has tens of thousands of clones, roughly 87% seen once. The source material was peripheral blood, sampled on day 0 of AZD1222 vaccination. Receptors were obtained from an adult in good health. Each CDR3 is given with its conserved first and last residue. D genes are given only for firm matches. The size entry is marked missing in some rows and otherwise reads once, few, many or a size class.

>TRBJ1-2|NA|NA|TRBV6-5
CASRSGPANYGYTF
TGTGCCAGCAGATCGGGCCCTGCCAACTATGGCTACACCTTC
>TRBJ1-4|NA|NA|TRBV28
CASSSLAWGGEKLFF
TGTGCCAGCAGCTCACTAGCTTGGGGGGGAGAAAAACTGTTTTTT
>TRBJ1-2|NA|NA|TRBV6-5
CASSAVPNGYTF
TGTGCCAGCAGCGCCGTACCAAATGGCTACACCTTC
>TRBJ1-2|NA|TRBD1|TRBV30
CAHNPGGMYGYTF
TGTGCCCATAACCCAGGGGGCATGTATGGCTACACCTTC
>TRBJ1-1|NA|NA|TRBV3-1/TRBV3-2
CASSQAVTVEAFF
TGTGCCAGCAGCCAAGCGGTCACGGTTGAAGCTTTCTTT
>TRBJ1-2|NA|TRBD1|TRBV7-2
CASSPQTGVVYGYTF
TGTGCCAGCAGCCCTCAGACAGGGGTGGTCTATGGCTACACCTTC
>TRBJ2-1|NA|TRBD2|TRBV7-3
CASSLAGGYNEQFF
TGTGCCAGCAGCTTAGCGGGGGGATACAATGAGCAGTTCTTC
>TRBJ2-7|once|NA|TRBV6-1
CASSNAGTHNLEQYF
TGTGCCAGCAGTAACGCCGGGACACATAATTTAGAGCAGTACTTC
>TRBJ2-3|few|TRBD2|TRBV6-4
CASSLAGETDTQYF
TGTGCCAGCAGCCTAGCGGGGGAAACAGATACGCAGTATTTT
>TRBJ1-1|NA|NA|TRBV10-2
CASRELRGSWNTEAFF
TGCGCCAGCAGGGAACTGCGAGGCAGTTGGAACACTGAAGCTTTCTTT
>TRBJ2-2|NA|NA|TRBV9
CASSVEIGRSTGELFF
TGTGCCAGCAGCGTAGAAATCGGACGGTCCACCGGGGAGCTGTTTTTT
>TRBJ2-7|NA|TRBD1|TRBV10-3
CAISATGARDEQYF
TGTGCCATCAGCGCGACAGGGGCGAGGGACGAGCAGTACTTC
>TRBJ1-4|NA|NA|TRBV19
CASSPPDGFGNEKLFF
TGTGCCAGTAGCCCCCCTGACGGATTTGGTAATGAAAAACTGTTTTTT
>TRBJ1-1|NA|NA|TRBV28
CASSFFHSGDTEAFF
TGTGCCAGCAGTTTTTTCCATTCAGGGGACACTGAAGCTTTCTTT
>TRBJ2-1|once|TRBD2|TRBV7-9
CASSSGTSGADEQFF
TGTGCCAGCAGTTCCGGGACTAGCGGGGCCGATGAGCAGTTCTTC
>TRBJ2-2|once|NA|TRBV7-7
CASSLQGRGGELFF
TGTGCTAGCAGCTTACAGGGACGCGGCGGGGAGCTGTTTTTT
>TRBJ1-2|NA|NA|TRBV4-1
CASSRAAREHGYTF
TGCGCCAGCAGCCGAGCGGCCAGGGAGCATGGCTACACCTTC
>TRBJ1-1|NA|NA|TRBV28
CAAGRDPGYWTEAFF
TGTGCCGCCGGGAGGGATCCCGGCTATTGGACTGAAGCTTTCTTT
>TRBJ1-2|NA|NA|TRBV4-1
CASSHGGAAYGYTF
TGCGCCAGCAGCCATGGGGGGGCGGCCTATGGCTACACCTTC
>TRBJ2-7|NA|TRBD1|TRBV6-5
CASSLGGAGGYEQYF
TGTGCCAGCAGTTTAGGAGGCGCAGGGGGATACGAGCAGTACTTC
>TRBJ2-7|NA|NA|TRBV3-1/TRBV3-2
CASTRGTSSYEQYF
TGTGCCAGCACCCGTGGGACATCTTCCTACGAGCAGTACTTC
>TRBJ2-1|NA|NA|TRBV6-1
CASSEAGGSRWVWYNEQFF
TGTGCCAGCAGTGAAGCGGGGGGCTCACGCTGGGTCTGGTACAATGAGCAGTTCTTC
>TRBJ1-5|NA|TRBD1|TRBV10-3
CAIRATGDGSNQPQHF
TGTGCCATCAGGGCTACAGGGGACGGGAGCAATCAGCCCCAGCATTTT
>TRBJ1-1|NA|NA|TRBV19
CASSHYLLNTEAFF
TGTGCCAGTAGTCACTACTTGTTGAACACTGAAGCTTTCTTT
>TRBJ1-2|NA|NA|TRBV25-1
CASSEPRGYGYTF
TGTGCCAGCAGTGAACCCCGGGGGTATGGCTACACCTTC
>TRBJ2-3|NA|TRBD2|TRBV19
CASSIGGTSGAGDTQYF
TGTGCCAGTAGTATAGGGGGGACTAGCGGGGCAGGAGATACGCAGTATTTT
>TRBJ2-3|NA|TRBD2|TRBV19
CASSTMRLAGGTDTQYF
TGTGCCAGTAGTACTATGCGACTAGCGGGGGGCACAGATACGCAGTATTTT
>TRBJ1-6|NA|TRBD1|TRBV27
CASSQRTGRGNSPLHF
TGTGCCAGCAGTCAACGAACAGGCAGGGGGAATTCACCCCTCCACTTT
>TRBJ2-2|NA|NA|TRBV6-5
CASRIGRAAGGELFF
TGTGCCAGCAGAATAGGCAGGGCGGCGGGCGGGGAGCTGTTTTTT
>TRBJ1-2|once|NA|TRBV5-4
CASRPGNQYGYTF
TGTGCCAGCAGACCAGGGAATCAATATGGCTACACCTTC
>TRBJ2-7|few|NA|TRBV7-9
CASSLNYEQYF
TGTGCCAGCAGCTTAAACTACGAGCAGTACTTC
>TRBJ1-5|NA|NA|TRBV2
CASSEPGGRGNQPQHF
TGTGCCAGCAGTGAACCCGGGGGGCGAGGCAATCAGCCCCAGCATTTT
>TRBJ2-1|NA|NA|TRBV7-7
CASSLLTGAGNTQVF
TGTGCTAGCAGCTTACTAACGGGGGCCGGAAATACCCAGGTCTTC
>TRBJ2-7|NA|TRBD1|TRBV7-8
CASSSNPGQYEQYF
TGTGCCAGCAGCTCAAACCCGGGACAGTACGAGCAGTACTTC
>TRBJ1-1|NA|NA|TRBV5-1
CASSLYLVAGRNTEAFF
TGCGCCAGCAGCTTGTATTTAGTGGCAGGGAGAAACACTGAAGCTTTCTTT
>TRBJ2-1|NA|NA|TRBV7-9
CASSLSGLTASNEQFF
TGTGCCAGCAGCTTAAGCGGTTTAACGGCTAGCAATGAGCAGTTCTTC
>TRBJ1-2|NA|TRBD1|TRBV27
CASSLRSSRTGGYTF
TGTGCCAGCAGCCTACGATCTTCTCGGACAGGGGGCTACACCTTC
>TRBJ1-5|NA|TRBD1|TRBV27
CASSDRARNQPQHF
TGTGCCAGCAGCGACAGGGCTCGCAATCAGCCCCAGCATTTT
>TRBJ2-7|NA|NA|TRBV30
CAWRQQGLNYEQYF
TGTGCCTGGCGGCAGCAGGGCCTAAACTACGAGCAGTACTTC
>TRBJ1-1|NA|NA|TRBV5-1
CASSLVAERDTEAFF
TGCGCCAGCAGCTTGGTCGCCGAGCGGGACACTGAAGCTTTCTTT
>TRBJ1-4|NA|NA|TRBV6-5
CASSYSFTANNEKLFF
TGTGCCAGCAGTTACTCGTTTACAGCAAATAATGAAAAACTGTTTTTT
>TRBJ2-2|NA|NA|TRBV6-5
CASSSGGEELFF
TGTGCCAGCAGTTCAGGAGGCGAGGAGCTGTTTTTT
>TRBJ1-5|many|NA|TRBV3-1/TRBV3-2
CASGEHNQPQHF
TGTGCCAGCGGGGAGCATAATCAGCCCCAGCATTTT
>TRBJ1-2|NA|TRBD1|TRBV6-1
CASSESSPGTASGYTF
TGTGCCAGCAGTGAATCCAGCCCAGGGACAGCCTCTGGCTACACCTTC
>TRBJ1-3|NA|NA|TRBV9
CASSATGSSGNTIYF
TGTGCCAGCAGCGCTACAGGGAGTTCTGGAAACACCATATATTTT
>TRBJ1-2|NA|NA|TRBV29-1
CSVPWEGFSNYGYTF
TGCAGCGTTCCTTGGGAGGGGTTTTCTAACTATGGCTACACCTTC
>TRBJ1-1|NA|NA|TRBV18
CASSPIRGDTEAFF
TGTGCCAGCTCACCAATTAGAGGGGACACTGAAGCTTTCTTT
>TRBJ2-1|NA|NA|TRBV6-6
CASRNSAGVYNEQFF
TGTGCCAGCAGGAATAGCGCAGGGGTGTACAATGAGCAGTTCTTC
>TRBJ1-2|once|NA|TRBV6-4
CASSDSNSGTAGGYTF
TGTGCCAGCAGTGACTCGAATTCCGGGACGGCAGGAGGCTACACCTTC
>TRBJ1-5|NA|NA|TRBV19
CASREGNQPQHF
TGTGCCAGTAGGGAGGGGAATCAGCCCCAGCATTTT
>TRBJ2-2|NA|NA|TRBV30
CAWSVQGSGGELFF
TGTGCCTGGAGTGTACAGGGATCCGGCGGGGAGCTGTTTTTT
>TRBJ2-2|once|NA|TRBV5-4
CASSLGPPRDTGELFF
TGTGCCAGCAGCTTGGGTCCCCCTCGAGACACCGGGGAGCTGTTTTTT
>TRBJ2-7|NA|TRBD2|TRBV5-4
CASSWGLAGTYEQYF
TGTGCCAGCAGCTGGGGGTTAGCGGGGACCTACGAGCAGTACTTC
>TRBJ1-1|NA|NA|TRBV7-6
CASSLGRVGRGTEAFF
TGTGCCAGCAGCTTAGGGCGGGTGGGGCGAGGAACTGAAGCTTTCTTT
>TRBJ2-4|NA|NA|TRBV6-2/TRBV6-3
CASSYLQQEWAKNIQYF
TGTGCCAGCAGTTACCTCCAGCAGGAATGGGCAAAAAACATTCAGTACTTC